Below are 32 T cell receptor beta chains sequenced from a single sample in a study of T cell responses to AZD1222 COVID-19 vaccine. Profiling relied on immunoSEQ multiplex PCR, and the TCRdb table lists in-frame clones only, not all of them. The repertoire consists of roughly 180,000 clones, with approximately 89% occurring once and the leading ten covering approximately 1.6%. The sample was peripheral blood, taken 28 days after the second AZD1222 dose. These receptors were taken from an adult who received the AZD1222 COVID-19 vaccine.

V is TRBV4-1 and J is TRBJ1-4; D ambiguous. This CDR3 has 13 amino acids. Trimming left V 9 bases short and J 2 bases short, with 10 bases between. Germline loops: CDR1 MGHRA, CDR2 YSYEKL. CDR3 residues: CASSYATNEKLFF. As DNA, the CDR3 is TGCGCCAGTTCTTACGCGACTAATGAAAAACTGTTTTTT.

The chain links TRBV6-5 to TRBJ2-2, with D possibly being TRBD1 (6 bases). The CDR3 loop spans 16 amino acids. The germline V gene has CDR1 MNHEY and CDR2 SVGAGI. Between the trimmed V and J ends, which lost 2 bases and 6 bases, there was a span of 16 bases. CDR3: CASSYGGTSLPGELFF. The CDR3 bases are TGTGCCAGCAGTTACGGGGGCACCTCTCTCCCCGGGGAGCTGTTTTTT.

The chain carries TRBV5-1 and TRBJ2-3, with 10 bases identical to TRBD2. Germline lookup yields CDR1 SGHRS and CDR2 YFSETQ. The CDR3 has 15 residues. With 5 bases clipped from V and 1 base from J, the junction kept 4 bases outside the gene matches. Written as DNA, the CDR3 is TGCGCCAGCAGTTACGGACTAGCGGGCACAGATACGCAGTATTTT. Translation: CASSYGLAGTDTQYF.

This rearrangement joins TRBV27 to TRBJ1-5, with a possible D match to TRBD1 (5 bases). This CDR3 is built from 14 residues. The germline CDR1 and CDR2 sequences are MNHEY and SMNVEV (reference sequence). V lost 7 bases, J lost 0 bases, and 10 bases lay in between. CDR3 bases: TGTGCCAGCAAGGAAAGGGGTAGCAATCAGCCCCAGCATTTT. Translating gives CASKERGSNQPQHF.

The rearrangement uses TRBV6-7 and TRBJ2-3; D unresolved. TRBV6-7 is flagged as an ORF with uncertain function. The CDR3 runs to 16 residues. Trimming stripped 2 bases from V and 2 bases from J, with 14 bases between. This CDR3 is CASSYLEDSYTDTQYF. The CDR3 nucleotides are TGTGCCAGCAGTTACCTCGAAGACTCCTACACAGATACGCAGTATTTT.

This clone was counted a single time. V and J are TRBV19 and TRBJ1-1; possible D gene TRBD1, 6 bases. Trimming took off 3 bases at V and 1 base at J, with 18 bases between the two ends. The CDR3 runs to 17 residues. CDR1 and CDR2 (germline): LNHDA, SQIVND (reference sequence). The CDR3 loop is CASSMEGRGGGNTEAFF. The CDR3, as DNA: TGTGCCAGTAGTATGGAAGGCAGGGGTGGTGGGAACACTGAAGCTTTCTTT.

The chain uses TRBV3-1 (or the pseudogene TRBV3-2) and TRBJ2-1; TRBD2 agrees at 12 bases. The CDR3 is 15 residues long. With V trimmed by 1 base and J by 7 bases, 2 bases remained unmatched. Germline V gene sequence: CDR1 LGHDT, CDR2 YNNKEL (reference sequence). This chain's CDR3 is CASSQGLAGVNEQFF. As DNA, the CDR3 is TGTGCCAGCAGCCAAGGACTAGCGGGGGTGAATGAGCAGTTCTTC.

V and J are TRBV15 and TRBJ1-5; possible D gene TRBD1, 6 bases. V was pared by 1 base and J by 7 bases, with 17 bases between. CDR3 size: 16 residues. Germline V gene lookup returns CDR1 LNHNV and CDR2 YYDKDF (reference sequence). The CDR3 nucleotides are TGTGCCACCAGCAGAGCTAAGAACAGGGACCGACAGCCCCAGCATTTT. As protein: CATSRAKNRDRQPQHF.

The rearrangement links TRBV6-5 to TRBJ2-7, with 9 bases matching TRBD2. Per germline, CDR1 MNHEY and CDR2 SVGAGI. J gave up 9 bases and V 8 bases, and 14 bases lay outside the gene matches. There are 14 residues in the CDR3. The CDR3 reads CASGGGARLQVQYF. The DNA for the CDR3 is TGTGCCAGCGGCGGGGGGGCCCGGTTGCAGGTGCAGTACTTC.

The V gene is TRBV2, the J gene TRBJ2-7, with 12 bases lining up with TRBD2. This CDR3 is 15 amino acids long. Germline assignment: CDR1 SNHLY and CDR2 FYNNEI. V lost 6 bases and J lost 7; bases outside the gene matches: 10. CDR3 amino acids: CASRGTTSGGREQYF. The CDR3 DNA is TGTGCCAGCAGGGGGACTACTAGCGGGGGGCGAGAGCAGTACTTC.

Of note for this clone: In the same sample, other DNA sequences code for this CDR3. CDR3 protein: CASSYSGGQETQYF. In nucleotides, the CDR3 is TGTGCCAGCAGTTACTCCGGGGGACAAGAGACCCAGTACTTC. The V call is TRBV6-5, the J call TRBJ2-5; tentatively, D is TRBD2 (6 bases). Germline V gives CDR1 MNHEY, CDR2 SVGAGI. This CDR3 has 14 residues. V lost 0 bases and J lost 2, with 7 bases in between.

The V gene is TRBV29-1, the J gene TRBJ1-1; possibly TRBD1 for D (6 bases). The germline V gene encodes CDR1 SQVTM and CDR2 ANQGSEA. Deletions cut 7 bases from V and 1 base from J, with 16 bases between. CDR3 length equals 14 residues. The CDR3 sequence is CSGTPGHTNTEAFF. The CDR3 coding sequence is TGCAGCGGTACCCCGGGACACACGAACACTGAAGCTTTCTTT.

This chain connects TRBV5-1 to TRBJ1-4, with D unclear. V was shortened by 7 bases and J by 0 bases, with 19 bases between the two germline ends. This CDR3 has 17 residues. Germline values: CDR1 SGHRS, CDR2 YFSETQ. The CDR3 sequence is CASAREPNVATNEKLFF. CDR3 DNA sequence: TGCGCCAGCGCCCGGGAGCCGAACGTTGCAACTAATGAAAAACTGTTTTTT.

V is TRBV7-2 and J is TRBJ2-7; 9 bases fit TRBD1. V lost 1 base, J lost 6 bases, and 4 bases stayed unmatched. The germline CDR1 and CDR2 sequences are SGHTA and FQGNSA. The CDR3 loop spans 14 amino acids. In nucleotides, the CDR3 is TGTGCCAGCAGCTTAGACTCACAGGGGGCCGAGCAGTACTTC. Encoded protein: CASSLDSQGAEQYF.

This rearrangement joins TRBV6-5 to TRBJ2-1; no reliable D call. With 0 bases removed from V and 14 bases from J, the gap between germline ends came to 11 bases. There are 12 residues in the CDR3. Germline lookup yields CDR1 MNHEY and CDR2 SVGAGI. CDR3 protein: CASSYSRGAKFF. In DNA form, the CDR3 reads TGTGCCAGCAGTTACTCTAGAGGTGCCAAGTTCTTC.

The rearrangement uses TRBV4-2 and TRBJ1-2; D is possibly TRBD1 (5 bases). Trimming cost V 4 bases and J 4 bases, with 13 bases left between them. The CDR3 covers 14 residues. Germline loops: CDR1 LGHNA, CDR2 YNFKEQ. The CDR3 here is CASSLPRGSYGYTF. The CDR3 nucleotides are TGTGCCAGCAGCCTTCCGAGGGGATCCTATGGCTACACCTTC.

The CDR3 sequence is CASSSDRSLYNEQFF. The CDR3 DNA reads TGTGCCAGCAGCTCGGACAGGTCCCTCTACAATGAGCAGTTCTTC. This chain uses TRBV7-9 with TRBJ2-1; TRBD1 matches 7 bases. The ends lost 4 bases at V and 3 bases at J; junction bases unmatched: 6. Germline CDR1 reads SEHNR; CDR2 reads FQNEAQ (reference sequence). CDR3 length: 15 amino acids. Based on the CDR3 plus reference TRBV7-9 and TRBJ2-1, the full variable domain is DTGVSQNPRHKITKRGQNVTFRCDPISEHNRLYWYRQTLGQGPEFLTYFQNEAQLEKSRLLSDRFSAERPKGSFSTLEIQRTEQGDSAMYLCASSSDRSLYNEQFFGPGTRLTVL.

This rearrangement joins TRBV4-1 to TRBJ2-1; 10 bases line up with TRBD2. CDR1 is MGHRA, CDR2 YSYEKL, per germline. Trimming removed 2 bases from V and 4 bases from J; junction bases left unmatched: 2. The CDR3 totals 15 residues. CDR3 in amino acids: CASSQPTSGYNEQFF. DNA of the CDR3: TGCGCCAGCAGCCAACCGACTAGCGGGTACAATGAGCAGTTCTTC.

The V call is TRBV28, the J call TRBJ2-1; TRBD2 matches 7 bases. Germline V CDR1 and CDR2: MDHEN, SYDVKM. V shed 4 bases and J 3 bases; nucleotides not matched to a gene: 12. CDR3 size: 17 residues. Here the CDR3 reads CASSSISSGNLYNEQFF. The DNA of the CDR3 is TGTGCCAGCAGTTCCATTTCCAGCGGGAATCTCTACAATGAGCAGTTCTTC.

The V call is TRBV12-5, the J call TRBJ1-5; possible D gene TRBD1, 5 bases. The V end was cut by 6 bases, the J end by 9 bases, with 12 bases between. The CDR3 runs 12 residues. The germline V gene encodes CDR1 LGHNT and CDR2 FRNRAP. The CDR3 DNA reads TGTGCTAGTGGCTGGGTGGGGGGGCCCCAGCATTTT. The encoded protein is CASGWVGGPQHF.

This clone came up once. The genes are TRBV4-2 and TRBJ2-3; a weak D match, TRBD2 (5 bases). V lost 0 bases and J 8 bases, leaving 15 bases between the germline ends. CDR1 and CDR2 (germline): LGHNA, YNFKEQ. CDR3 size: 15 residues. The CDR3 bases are TGTGCCAGCAGCCAAGATGAGGGCTCCCTTGGTACGCAGTATTTT. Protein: CASSQDEGSLGTQYF.

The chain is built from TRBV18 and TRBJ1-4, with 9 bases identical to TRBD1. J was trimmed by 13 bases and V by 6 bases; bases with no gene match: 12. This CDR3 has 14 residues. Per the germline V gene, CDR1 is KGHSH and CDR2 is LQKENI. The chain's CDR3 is CASSRGQGTSGLFF. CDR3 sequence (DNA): TGTGCCAGCTCCCGCGGACAGGGGACTAGTGGACTGTTTTTT.

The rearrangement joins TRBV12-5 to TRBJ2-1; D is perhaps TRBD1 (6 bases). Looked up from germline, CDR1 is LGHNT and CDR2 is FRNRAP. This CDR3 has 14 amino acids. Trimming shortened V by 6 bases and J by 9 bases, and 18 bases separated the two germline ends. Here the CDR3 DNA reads TGTGCTAGTGGGCCCGGGACAACCTCTAGTGAGCAGTTCTTC. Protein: CASGPGTTSSEQFF. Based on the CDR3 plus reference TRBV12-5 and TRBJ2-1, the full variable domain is DARVTQTPRHKVTEMGQEVTMRCQPILGHNTVFWYRQTMMQGLELLAYFRNRAPLDDSGMPKDRFSAEMPDATLATLKIQPSEPRDSAVYFCASGPGTTSSEQFFGPGTRLTVL.

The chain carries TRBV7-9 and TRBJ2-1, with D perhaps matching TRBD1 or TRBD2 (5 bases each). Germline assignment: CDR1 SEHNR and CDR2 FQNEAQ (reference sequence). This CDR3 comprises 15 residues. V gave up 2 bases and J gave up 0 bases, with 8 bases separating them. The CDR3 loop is CASSLWGSSYNEQFF. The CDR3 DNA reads TGTGCCAGCAGCTTATGGGGGAGCTCCTACAATGAGCAGTTCTTC. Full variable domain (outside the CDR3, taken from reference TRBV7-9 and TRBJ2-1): DTGVSQNPRHKITKRGQNVTFRCDPISEHNRLYWYRQTLGQGPEFLTYFQNEAQLEKSRLLSDRFSAERPKGSFSTLEIQRTEQGDSAMYLCASSLWGSSYNEQFFGPGTRLTVL.

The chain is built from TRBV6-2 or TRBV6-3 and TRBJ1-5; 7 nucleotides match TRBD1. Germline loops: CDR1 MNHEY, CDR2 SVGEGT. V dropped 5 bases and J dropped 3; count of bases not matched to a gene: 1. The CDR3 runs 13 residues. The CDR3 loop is CASSGTDNQPQHF. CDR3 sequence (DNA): TGTGCCAGCAGTGGGACAGACAATCAGCCCCAGCATTTT.

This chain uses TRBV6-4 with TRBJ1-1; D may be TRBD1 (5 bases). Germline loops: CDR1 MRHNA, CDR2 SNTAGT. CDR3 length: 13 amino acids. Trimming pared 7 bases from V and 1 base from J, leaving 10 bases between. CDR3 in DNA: TGTGCCAGCAAGATGACAGAGAACACTGAAGCTTTCTTT. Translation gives CASKMTENTEAFF.

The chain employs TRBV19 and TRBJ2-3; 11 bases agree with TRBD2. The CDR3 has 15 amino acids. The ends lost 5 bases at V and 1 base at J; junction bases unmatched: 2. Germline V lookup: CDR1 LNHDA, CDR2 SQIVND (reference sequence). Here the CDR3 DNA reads TGTGCCAGTAGTCTAGCGGGAGGAGGCACAGATACGCAGTATTTT. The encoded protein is CASSLAGGGTDTQYF.

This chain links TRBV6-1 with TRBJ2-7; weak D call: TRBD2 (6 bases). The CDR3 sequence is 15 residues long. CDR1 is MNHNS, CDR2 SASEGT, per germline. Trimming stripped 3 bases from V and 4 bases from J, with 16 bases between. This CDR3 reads CASSDHGRNMYEQYF. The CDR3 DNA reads TGTGCCAGCAGTGATCATGGGAGGAACATGTACGAGCAGTACTTC.

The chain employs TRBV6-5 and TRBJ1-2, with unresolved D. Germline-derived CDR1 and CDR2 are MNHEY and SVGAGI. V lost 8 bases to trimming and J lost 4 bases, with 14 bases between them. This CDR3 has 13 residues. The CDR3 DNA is TGTGCCAGCGGGTTTGTTGGGCCCTATGGCTACACCTTC. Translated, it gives CASGFVGPYGYTF.

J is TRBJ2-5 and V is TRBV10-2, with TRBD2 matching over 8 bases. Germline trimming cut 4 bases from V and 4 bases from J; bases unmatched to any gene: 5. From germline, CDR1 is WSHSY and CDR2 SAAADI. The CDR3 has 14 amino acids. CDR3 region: CASSVGGGGETQYF. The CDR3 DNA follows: TGCGCCAGCAGTGTCGGGGGGGGAGGAGAGACCCAGTACTTC.

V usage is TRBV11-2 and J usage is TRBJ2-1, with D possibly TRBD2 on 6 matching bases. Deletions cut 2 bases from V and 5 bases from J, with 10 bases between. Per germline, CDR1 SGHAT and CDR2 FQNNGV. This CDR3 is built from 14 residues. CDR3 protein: CASSLLGGNNEQFF. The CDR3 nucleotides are TGTGCCAGCAGCTTACTGGGGGGAAACAATGAGCAGTTCTTC.

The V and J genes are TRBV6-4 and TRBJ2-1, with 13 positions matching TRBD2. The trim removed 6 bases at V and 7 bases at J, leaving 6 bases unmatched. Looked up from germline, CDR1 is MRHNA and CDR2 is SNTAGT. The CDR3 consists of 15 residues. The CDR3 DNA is TGTGCCAGCAGCCCTACTAGCGGGGGGGAGAATGAGCAGTTCTTC. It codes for CASSPTSGGENEQFF.